This T cell receptor beta chain was found in a study of blood T cell repertoires in COVID-19. At the level of the study: Samples came from the United States, Italy and Spain, spanning acute and convalescent COVID-19.

Study processing details: Estimation of nucleated cell counts was performed using reference gene primer amplification. Produced via immunoSEQ multiplex PCR; TCRdb's table is partial and in-frame only. V, J and clone size reflect that table, while D and trimming were determined from the DNA. This table holds about 83,000 clones, roughly nine tenths found once. This clone was detected a few times. The CDR3 extends over 16 amino acids. Trimming took 0 bases from V and 8 from J; bases not matched to a gene: 6. Per germline, CDR1 MGHRA and CDR2 YSYEKL. V gene TRBV4-1 combines with J gene TRBJ2-1; 11 bases map to TRBD2. Sequencing used peripheral blood. The receptor comes from a woman of 80 years or more with active or convalescent COVID-19. CDR3 residues: CASSQDGTSGQDEQFF. DNA of the CDR3: TGCGCCAGCAGCCAAGATGGGACTAGCGGTCAGGATGAGCAGTTCTTC.